These 30 T cell receptor beta chains were all obtained from the same sample, sequenced in a study of blood T cell repertoires in COVID-19. Assay used: immunoSEQ multiplex PCR; TCRdb lists only in-frame clones, some missing. This sample yields 380,000 or so clones, of which roughly 90% are seen a single time; approximately 0.96% belongs to the top ten. Sequenced sample: PBMCs or T cells enriched from blood (not recorded which). The receptor set was obtained from a woman in her 30s with acute COVID-19.

This clone was counted only a few times. V and J are TRBV24-1 and TRBJ2-2; 8 nucleotides agree with TRBD1. This CDR3 region has 18 residues. With V trimmed by 3 bases and J by 7 bases, 15 bases remained unmatched. The germline V gene has CDR1 KGHDR and CDR2 SFDVKD. This CDR3 reads CATSDARRWTGRGGELFF. The CDR3 DNA reads TGTGCCACCAGTGATGCCCGACGATGGACAGGGAGAGGCGGGGAGCTGTTTTTT.

The V and J genes are TRBV19 and TRBJ2-1, with 11 nucleotides matching TRBD2. Germline assignment: CDR1 LNHDA and CDR2 SQIVND (reference sequence). The CDR3 covers 14 residues. The V gene end was trimmed by 6 bases and the J gene end by 9 bases; junction bases not matched to a gene: 7. The CDR3 DNA reads TGTGCCAGTAGGACTAGCGGGGCCGGGGGTGAGCAGTTCTTC. Amino acid sequence: CASRTSGAGGEQFF.

The gene calls are TRBV5-1 and TRBJ2-1; TRBD2 aligns across 11 bases. Germline trimming cut 4 bases from V and 0 bases from J; bases unmatched to any gene: 3. The germline V gene has CDR1 SGHRS and CDR2 YFSETQ. This CDR3 is built from 16 residues. CDR3 sequence (DNA): TGCGCCAGCAGCATTACTAGCGGGGGCTCCTACAATGAGCAGTTCTTC. Its protein is CASSITSGGSYNEQFF.

The chain carries TRBV5-6 and TRBJ2-1; 13 bases agree with TRBD2. The germline V gene encodes CDR1 SGHDT and CDR2 YYEEEE. The CDR3 length is 15 residues. The V gene end was trimmed by 0 bases and the J gene end by 10 bases; junction bases not matched to a gene: 4. DNA for the CDR3: TGTGCCAGCAGCTTGGGACTAGCGGGGGGATCCGAGCAGTTCTTC. Translated: CASSLGLAGGSEQFF.

The count of this clone is one. Other DNA sequences in the sample encode the same CDR3. The rearrangement uses TRBV19 and TRBJ1-4; TRBD1 matches 7 bases. CDR3 size: 15 residues. V was clipped by 3 bases and J by 3 bases; unmatched bases: 4. Germline CDR1 is LNHDA and CDR2 is SQIVND (reference sequence). The CDR3 reads CASSIGQGANEKLFF. The CDR3 DNA is TGTGCCAGTAGTATCGGGCAGGGGGCTAATGAAAAACTGTTTTTT. Using reference TRBV19 and TRBJ1-4 for the parts outside the CDR3, the full variable domain is DGGITQSPKYLFRKEGQNVTLSCEQNLNHDAMYWYRQDPGQGLRLIYYSQIVNDFQKGDIAEGYSVSREKKESFPLTVTSAQKNPTAFYLCASSIGQGANEKLFFGSGTQLSVL.

The chain has TRBV29-1 and TRBJ2-7, with a tentative D call TRBD2 (6 bases). CDR3 length: 14 amino acids. V shed 1 base and J shed 0 bases, with 10 bases lying between them. The germline CDR1 and CDR2 sequences are SQVTM and ANQGSEA. DNA of the CDR3: TGCAGCGTTGAAGCGGGGGACCGCTCCTACGAGCAGTACTTC. Amino acid sequence: CSVEAGDRSYEQYF.

This clone appeared a single time. CDR3: CASRGGGAMNTEAFF. The CDR3 DNA is TGTGCCAGTCGCGGGGGAGGGGCTATGAACACTGAAGCTTTCTTT. The chain uses TRBV27 and TRBJ1-1; a weak D match, TRBD1 (5 bases). This CDR3 has 15 residues. V was pared by 9 bases and J by 0 bases, with 17 bases between. Germline V gives CDR1 MNHEY, CDR2 SMNVEV (reference sequence).

The genes are TRBV4-1 and TRBJ1-4; D is unclear. Germline CDR1 is MGHRA and CDR2 is YSYEKL. Trimming removed 1 base at V and 4 bases at J, with 13 bases between. This CDR3 region has 16 residues. The CDR3 DNA is TGCGCCAGCAGCCAAGGGTTGGGCCAGTATAATGAAAAACTGTTTTTT. Protein product: CASSQGLGQYNEKLFF.

In its sample, this clone was seen once. The gene calls are TRBV6-4 and TRBJ2-2; weak D call: TRBD1 (6 bases). Trimming shortened V by 6 bases and J by 5 bases, and 13 bases separated the two germline ends. Looked up from germline, CDR1 is MRHNA and CDR2 is SNTAGT. The length of the CDR3 is 14 residues. The CDR3 protein is CASRSGTQTGELFF. The CDR3 bases are TGTGCCAGCAGATCCGGGACACAAACCGGGGAGCTGTTTTTT.

The V call is TRBV11-2, the J call TRBJ1-3, with unresolved D. The germline V gene encodes CDR1 SGHAT and CDR2 FQNNGV. Trimming cost V 6 bases and J 0 bases, with 6 bases left between them. CDR3 length: 13 amino acids. The CDR3 here is CASSAISGNTIYF. The DNA of the CDR3 is TGTGCCAGCAGTGCTATCTCTGGAAACACCATATATTTT.

The chain recombines TRBV12-5 with TRBJ1-3, with 8 bases identical to TRBD1. Germline values: CDR1 LGHNT, CDR2 FRNRAP. CDR3 length: 17 residues. Trimming at V came to 3 bases and at J to 0 bases, leaving 7 bases not matched to a gene. Written as DNA, the CDR3 is TGTGCTAGTGGTTTATTACAGGGGGGCCACTCTGGAAACACCATATATTTT. This sequence encodes CASGLLQGGHSGNTIYF.

This rearrangement joins TRBV5-1 to TRBJ1-2, with D possibly being TRBD1 (6 bases). The CDR3 sequence is 15 residues long. Germline V lookup: CDR1 SGHRS, CDR2 YFSETQ. Trimming took 0 bases from V and 5 from J, leaving 14 bases between them. CDR3 sequence reads: CASSLGQGRGYGYTF. The DNA for the CDR3 is TGCGCCAGCAGCTTGGGGCAGGGGCGAGGGTATGGCTACACCTTC. Using reference TRBV5-1 and TRBJ1-2 for the parts outside the CDR3, the full variable domain is KAGVTQTPRYLIKTRGQQVTLSCSPISGHRSVSWYQQTPGQGLQFLFEYFSETQRNKGNFPGRFSGRQFSNSRSEMNVSTLELGDSALYLCASSLGQGRGYGYTFGSGTRLTVV.

The chain carries TRBV18 and TRBJ1-1; tentative D call: TRBD1 (6 bases). Trimming took off 3 bases at V and 5 bases at J, with 16 bases between the two ends. CDR3 length: 15 amino acids. Germline CDR1 KGHSH, CDR2 LQKENI. The CDR3: CASSPKGTGRTEAFF. Written as DNA, the CDR3 is TGTGCCAGCTCACCCAAAGGAACAGGGCGGACTGAAGCTTTCTTT. The whole variable domain, remainder taken from reference TRBV18 and TRBJ1-1, is NAGVMQNPRHLVRRRGQEARLRCSPMKGHSHVYWYRQLPEEGLKFMVYLQKENIIDESGMPKERFSAEFPKEGPSILRIQQVVRGDSAAYFCASSPKGTGRTEAFFGQGTRLTVV.

Remarks on this clone: One end of the junction does not line up with germline, which may come from a read error. This rearrangement joins TRBV6-1 to TRBJ1-2; maybe TRBD1 (5 bases). From germline, CDR1 is MNHNS and CDR2 SASEGT. This CDR3 has 15 residues. The CDR3 DNA reads as TGTGCCAGCAGGGAAGCTTGGGGGGAAGGCTATGGCTACACCTTC. The encoded protein is CASREAWGEGYGYTF.

The chain carries TRBV13 and TRBJ2-7; 9 positions agree with TRBD1. The CDR3 runs 15 residues. The V gene's germline CDR1 is PRHDT and CDR2 FYEKMQ (reference sequence). V dropped 3 bases and J dropped 3; count of bases not matched to a gene: 6. CDR3 in amino acids: CASSFPRDRDYEQYF. As DNA, the CDR3 is TGTGCCAGCAGCTTCCCCCGGGACAGGGACTACGAGCAGTACTTC.

The V gene is TRBV20-1, the J gene TRBJ2-7, with TRBD1 matching 8 bases. With V trimmed by 4 bases and J by 4 bases, 12 bases remained unmatched. The CDR3 is made up of 15 amino acids. Germline assignment: CDR1 DFQATT and CDR2 SNEGSKA (reference sequence). The CDR3 region has the DNA TGCAGTGCTACTGACCCCGGGACAGGATTTTACGAGCAGTACTTC. This sequence encodes CSATDPGTGFYEQYF.

CDR3 in DNA: TGTGCCACCCTCCTAGAGAGGGCGTATAATTCACCCCTCCACTTT. Protein: CATLLERAYNSPLHF. The chain links TRBV24-1 to TRBJ1-6, with D unclear. V dropped 9 bases and J dropped 4 bases, with 15 bases sitting between them. The V gene's germline CDR1 is KGHDR and CDR2 SFDVKD. This CDR3 region has 15 residues.

This clone was detected only once. The chain employs TRBV7-2 and TRBJ1-4; possible D gene TRBD1, 5 bases. The CDR3 consists of 16 residues. CDR1 and CDR2 (germline): SGHTA, FQGNSA. The V and J ends lost 0 bases and 8 bases respectively, with 16 bases between them. This CDR3 is CASSLAPGVQGEKLFF. The CDR3, as DNA: TGTGCCAGCAGCTTAGCGCCAGGAGTCCAGGGAGAAAAACTGTTTTTT.

The V and J genes are TRBV11-2 and TRBJ2-7; TRBD2 agrees at 8 bases. The CDR3 has 15 amino acids. The V segment lost 5 bases and the J segment 2 bases; nucleotides outside the gene matches: 8. Germline CDR1 and CDR2: SGHAT and FQNNGV. CDR3 DNA: TGTGCCAGCAGCCCCATTAGCGGGGTAACCTACGAGCAGTACTTC. Its protein is CASSPISGVTYEQYF.

V is TRBV7-3 and J is TRBJ2-5; D is ambiguous. Germline-derived CDR1 and CDR2 are SGHTA and FQGTGA. The CDR3 has 13 amino acids. Trimming shortened V by 0 bases and J by 5 bases, and 7 bases separated the two germline ends. CDR3 loop: CASSLTLSETQYF. CDR3 sequence (DNA): TGTGCCAGCAGCTTAACCCTTTCGGAGACCCAGTACTTC.

V is TRBV10-2 and J is TRBJ1-4; 9 nucleotides line up with TRBD1. CDR1 is WSHSY and CDR2 is SAAADI in the germline V gene. The CDR3 contains 13 residues. Unmatched junction bases numbered 4, after V lost 6 bases and J lost 8 bases. The CDR3 sequence is CASRDRGREKLFF. The CDR3 coding sequence is TGCGCCAGCAGGGACAGGGGCAGGGAAAAACTGTTTTTT.

The V call is TRBV5-1, the J call TRBJ2-7; D is perhaps TRBD2 (5 bases). Germline V CDR1 and CDR2: SGHRS, YFSETQ. Trimming shortened V by 1 base and J by 6 bases, and 17 bases separated the two germline ends. The CDR3 has 15 residues. In nucleotides, the CDR3 is TGCGCCAGCAGCTTGCTTGGAGGTATCCTCTCCGAGCAGTACTTC. Translation gives CASSLLGGILSEQYF. Supplemented by reference TRBV5-1 and TRBJ2-7, the full variable domain reads KAGVTQTPRYLIKTRGQQVTLSCSPISGHRSVSWYQQTPGQGLQFLFEYFSETQRNKGNFPGRFSGRQFSNSRSEMNVSTLELGDSALYLCASSLLGGILSEQYFGPGTRLTVT.

The gene calls are TRBV10-3 and TRBJ1-5, with TRBD1 identical over 7 bases. V shed 8 bases, J shed 7 bases, and the junction held 8 bases outside the gene matches. The CDR3 sequence is 13 residues long. CDR1 is ENHRY, CDR2 SYGVKD, per germline. The CDR3 here is CAIRPGGEQPQHF. CDR3 bases: TGTGCCATCCGGCCAGGGGGTGAGCAGCCCCAGCATTTT.

As to this clone: The sample holds other DNA sequences that translate to the same CDR3. The chain has TRBV12-3 or TRBV12-4 and TRBJ2-1; D gene uncertain. There are 11 residues in the CDR3. V was cut by 6 bases and J by 4 bases, with 4 bases left in between. The CDR3 nucleotides read TGTGCCAGCAGCCTTTACAATGAGCAGTTCTTC. This codes for CASSLYNEQFF.

V and J are TRBV4-1 and TRBJ2-5, with 9 nucleotides matching TRBD2. The CDR3 totals 19 residues. The J segment lost 4 bases and the V segment lost 0 bases, leaving 15 bases of the junction unmatched. Germline CDR1 and CDR2: MGHRA and YSYEKL. The CDR3 protein is CASSQEAGLAGPQSETQYF. The CDR3 bases are TGCGCCAGCAGCCAAGAAGCGGGTCTAGCGGGACCCCAATCAGAGACCCAGTACTTC.

As concerns this clone: A single base separates this from a much larger clone, so it may be a read error. The chain employs TRBV3-1 (or the pseudogene TRBV3-2) and TRBJ2-2; 7 bases are shared with TRBD1. CDR3 length equals 14 residues. CDR1 and CDR2 (germline): LGHDT, YNNKEL (reference sequence). The junction had 3 bases not matched to a gene; V was cut back by 6 bases and J by 2 bases. CDR3 in DNA: TGTGCCAGCAGGGGGGACAGCAACACCGGGGAGCTGTTTTTT. It translates to CASRGDSNTGELFF.

This clone appeared once. CDR3 loop: CASSEYRVGTSGYEQYF. The CDR3 nucleotides are TGTGCCAGCAGTGAATATAGAGTTGGGACTAGCGGCTACGAGCAGTACTTC. The rearrangement joins TRBV25-1 to TRBJ2-7, with 11 bases matching TRBD2. V dropped 0 bases and J dropped 3; count of bases not matched to a gene: 7. Germline V gene sequence: CDR1 MGHDK, CDR2 SYGVNS. The CDR3 contains 17 residues.

This clone was counted ten times or more. The chain links TRBV4-3 to TRBJ2-2; 8 bases map to TRBD2. The CDR3 has 15 residues. Germline V gene data show CDR1 as LGHNA and CDR2 as YSLEER. The J segment lost 7 bases and the V segment lost 3 bases, leaving 7 bases of the junction unmatched. CDR3 DNA: TGCGCCAGCAGCCAGTCGGGGGGGCAGTTCGGGGAGCTGTTTTTT. The encoded protein is CASSQSGGQFGELFF.

The chain couples TRBV10-3 to TRBJ2-2; the match to TRBD1 covers 9 bases. The V gene end was trimmed by 6 bases and the J gene end by 6 bases; junction bases not matched to a gene: 2. Germline CDR1 is ENHRY and CDR2 is SYGVKD. This CDR3 comprises 13 residues. The CDR3 DNA sequence: TGTGCCATCAGGACAGGGGGGCCCGGGGAGCTGTTTTTT. The encoded protein is CAIRTGGPGELFF.

This clone was seen a handful of times. This chain uses TRBV5-6 with TRBJ1-3; TRBD1 aligns across 9 bases. The germline CDR1 and CDR2 sequences are SGHDT and YYEEEE. V lost 4 bases, J lost 0 bases, and 8 bases stayed unmatched. The CDR3 totals 17 residues. CDR3 DNA sequence: TGTGCCAGCAGCCCAAACGACAGGGGGGACTCTGGAAACACCATATATTTT. It translates to CASSPNDRGDSGNTIYF.